This T cell receptor beta chain was sequenced during a study of blood T cell repertoires in COVID-19. Germline CDR1 and CDR2: SGHRS and YFSETQ. V was clipped by 0 bases and J by 3 bases, with 13 bases between them. The CDR3 consists of 15 residues. In the original processing: Reference gene primers were amplified, and this amplification served to estimate nucleated cell counts. Some clones are missing from TCRdb's copy, which holds only in-frame ones; the method was immunoSEQ multiplex PCR. V, J and clone size were drawn from that table, and D and trimming were deduced from the DNA. The sample has 200,000 to 250,000 clones, approximately 86% seen once.

This sequence joins TRBV5-1 and TRBJ2-7, with no clear D. The material sequenced was peripheral blood. The TCR originated in a woman of 80 years or more with acute or convalescent COVID-19. The CDR3 sequence is CASSLGPSSGYEQYF. The DNA for the CDR3 is TGCGCCAGCAGCTTGGGGCCCTCCTCGGGCTACGAGCAGTACTTC.